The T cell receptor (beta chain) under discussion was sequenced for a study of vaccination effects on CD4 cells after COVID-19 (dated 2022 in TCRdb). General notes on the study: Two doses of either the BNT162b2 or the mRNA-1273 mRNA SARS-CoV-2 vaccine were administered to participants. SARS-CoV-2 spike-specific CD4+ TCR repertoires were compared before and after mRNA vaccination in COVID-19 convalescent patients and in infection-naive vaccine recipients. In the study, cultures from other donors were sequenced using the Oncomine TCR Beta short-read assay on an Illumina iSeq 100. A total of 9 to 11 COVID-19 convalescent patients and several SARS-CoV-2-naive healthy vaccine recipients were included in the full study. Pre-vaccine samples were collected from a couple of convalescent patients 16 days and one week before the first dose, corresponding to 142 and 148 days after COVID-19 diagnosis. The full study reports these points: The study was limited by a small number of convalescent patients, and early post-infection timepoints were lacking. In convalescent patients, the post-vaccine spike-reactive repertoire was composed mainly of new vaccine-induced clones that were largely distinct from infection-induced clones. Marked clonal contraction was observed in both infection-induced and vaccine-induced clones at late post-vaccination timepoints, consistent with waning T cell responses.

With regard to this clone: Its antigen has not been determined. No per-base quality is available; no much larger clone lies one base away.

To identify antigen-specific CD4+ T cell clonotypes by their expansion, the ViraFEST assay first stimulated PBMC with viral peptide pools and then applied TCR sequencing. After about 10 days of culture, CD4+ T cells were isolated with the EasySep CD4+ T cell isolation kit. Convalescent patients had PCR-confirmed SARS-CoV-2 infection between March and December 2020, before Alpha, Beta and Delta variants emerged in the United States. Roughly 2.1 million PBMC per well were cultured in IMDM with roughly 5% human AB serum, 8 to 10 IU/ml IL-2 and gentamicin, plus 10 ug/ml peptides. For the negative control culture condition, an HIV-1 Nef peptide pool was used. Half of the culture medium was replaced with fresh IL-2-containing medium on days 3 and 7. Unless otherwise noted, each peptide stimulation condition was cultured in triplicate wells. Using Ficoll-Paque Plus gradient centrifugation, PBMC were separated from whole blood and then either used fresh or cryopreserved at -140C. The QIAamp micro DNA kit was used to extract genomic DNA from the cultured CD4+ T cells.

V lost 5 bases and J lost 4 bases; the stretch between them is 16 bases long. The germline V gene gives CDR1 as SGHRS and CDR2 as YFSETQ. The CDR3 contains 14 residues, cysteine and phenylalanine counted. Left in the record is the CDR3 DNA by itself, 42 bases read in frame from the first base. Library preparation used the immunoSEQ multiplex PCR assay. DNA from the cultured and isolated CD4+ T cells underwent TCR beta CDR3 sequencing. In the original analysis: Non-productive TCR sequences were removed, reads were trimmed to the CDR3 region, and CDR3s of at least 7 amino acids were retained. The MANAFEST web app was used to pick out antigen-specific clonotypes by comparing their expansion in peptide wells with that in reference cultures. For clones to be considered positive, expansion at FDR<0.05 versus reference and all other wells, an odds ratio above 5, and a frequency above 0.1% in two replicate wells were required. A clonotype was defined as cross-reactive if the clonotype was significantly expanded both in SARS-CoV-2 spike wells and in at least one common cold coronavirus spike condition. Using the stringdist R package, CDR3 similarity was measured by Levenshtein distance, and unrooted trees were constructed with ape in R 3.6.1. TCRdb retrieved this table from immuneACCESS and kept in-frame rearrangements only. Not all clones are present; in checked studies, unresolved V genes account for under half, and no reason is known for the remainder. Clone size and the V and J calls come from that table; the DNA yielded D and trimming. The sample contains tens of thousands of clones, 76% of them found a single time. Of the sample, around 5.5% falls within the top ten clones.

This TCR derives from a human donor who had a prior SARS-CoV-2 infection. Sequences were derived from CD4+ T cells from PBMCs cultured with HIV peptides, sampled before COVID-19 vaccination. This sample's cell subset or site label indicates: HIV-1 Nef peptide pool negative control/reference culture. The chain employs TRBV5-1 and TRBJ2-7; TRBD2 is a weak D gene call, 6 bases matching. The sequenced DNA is TGCGCCAGCAGTCGCGGCGGGGAGTTATACGAGCAGTACTTC. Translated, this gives CASSRGGELYEQYF.